This T cell receptor (beta chain) was captured by sequencing in a study of blood T cell repertoires in COVID-19. The V gene end was trimmed by 7 bases and the J gene end by 0 bases; junction bases not matched to a gene: 16. This CDR3 spans 18 amino acids. CDR1 is WNHNN, CDR2 SYGVQD, per germline (reference sequence). Measured with immunoSEQ multiplex PCR; TCRdb has only the in-frame clones, and not every one. Of 250,000 or so clones detected, over 75% appear once; the ten largest clones hold around 0.78%. The sequenced sample was peripheral blood. V gene TRBV10-1 combines with J gene TRBJ2-5; the match to TRBD2 covers 8 bases. The TCR originated in a woman in her twenties or thirties with acute or convalescent COVID-19. CDR3 region: CASTHVARREANQETQYF. The CDR3 nucleotides are TGCGCCAGCACCCATGTCGCCCGGCGGGAGGCCAACCAAGAGACCCAGTACTTC.